Shown below are 10 T cell receptor beta chains from a single sample sequenced in a study of tumor-infiltrating lymphocytes in localized non-small cell lung cancer. Sequencing was performed with immunoSEQ multiplex PCR; in TCRdb, only in-frame clones are kept and a portion is missing. The sample consists of some 14,000 clones, approximately 68% of them appearing once. Sequencing input: uninvolved lung tissue not adjacent to the tumor. The receptors derive from a human donor with non-small cell lung cancer.

The CDR3 protein is CASKAGSGYEQYF. Written as DNA, the CDR3 is TGTGCCAGCAAAGCGGGTAGTGGGTACGAGCAGTACTTC. The chain is built from TRBV2 and TRBJ2-7; maybe TRBD2 (6 bases). The CDR3 runs to 13 residues. V lost 7 bases, J lost 4 bases, and 14 bases lay in between. CDR1 is SNHLY and CDR2 is FYNNEI in the germline V gene.

This chain joins TRBV11-1 and TRBJ1-2; D not resolved. The ends were cut back, 3 bases at V and 6 bases at J, with 11 bases in the middle. Germline CDR1 is SGHAT and CDR2 is FQDESV (reference sequence). This CDR3 has 13 amino acids. Here the CDR3 DNA reads TGTGCCAGCAGCTTGGGAGGGATCAATGGCTACACCTTC. This codes for CASSLGGINGYTF.

V and J are TRBV12-5 and TRBJ1-2; 11 bases align to TRBD1. The junction had 9 bases not matched to a gene; V was cut back by 1 base and J by 8 bases. CDR3 length equals 16 residues. CDR1 is LGHNT, CDR2 FRNRAP, per germline. The DNA of the CDR3 is TGTGCTAGTGGTTTGGAACTCGGACAGGGGGCGCGGGGCTACACCTTC. Protein sequence: CASGLELGQGARGYTF.

This rearrangement joins TRBV25-1 to TRBJ2-6; D is possibly TRBD1 (5 bases). Germline-derived CDR1 and CDR2 are MGHDK and SYGVNS. This CDR3 is 18 amino acids long. V was trimmed by 5 bases and J by 5 bases, leaving 22 bases between them. The CDR3, as DNA: TGTGCCAGCAGTTGTTCACAAAATGGACAAAGTCGGGCCAACGTCCTGACTTTC. Its translation is CASSCSQNGQSRANVLTF.

The chain recombines TRBV5-1 with TRBJ2-7, with a possible D match to TRBD1 (6 bases). V was pared by 4 bases and J by 3 bases, with 14 bases between. Germline lookup yields CDR1 SGHRS and CDR2 YFSETQ. The CDR3 covers 14 residues. The CDR3 DNA follows: TGCGCCAGCAGCGGCCGGGACAAGAGCTACGAGCAGTACTTC. Translated, it gives CASSGRDKSYEQYF.

This clone was seen a handful of times. The chain has TRBV5-4 and TRBJ2-1, with a possible D match to TRBD2 (6 bases). Germline V gene lookup returns CDR1 SGHNT and CDR2 YYREEE (reference sequence). There are 14 residues in the CDR3. Trimming removed 4 bases at V and 6 bases at J, with 14 bases between. DNA of the CDR3: TGTGCCAGCAGCCCCTCACTAGCTCGCAATGAGCAGTTCTTC. It translates to CASSPSLARNEQFF.

This chain links TRBV9 with TRBJ1-3; 8 bases line up with TRBD1. Germline lookup yields CDR1 SGDLS and CDR2 YYNGEE. The CDR3 length is 16 residues. J gave up 5 bases and V 1 base, and 8 bases lay outside the gene matches. CDR3: CASSVTPQGARNTIYF. As DNA, the CDR3 is TGTGCCAGCAGCGTAACCCCCCAGGGGGCTAGAAACACCATATATTTT.

The rearrangement joins TRBV27 to TRBJ1-1; 9 bases fit TRBD1. Per germline, CDR1 MNHEY and CDR2 SMNVEV (reference sequence). The V segment lost 6 bases and the J segment 4 bases; nucleotides outside the gene matches: 12. CDR3 size: 16 residues. In DNA, the CDR3 is TGTGCCAGCAGGCAACAGGGGGCCCTTAGGGGCACTGAAGCTTTCTTT. Encoded protein: CASRQQGALRGTEAFF.

The chain combines TRBV2 with TRBJ1-5; tentatively, D is TRBD1 (5 bases). V lost 6 bases and J 2 bases, leaving 11 bases between the germline ends. The CDR3 consists of 14 residues. Germline CDR1 and CDR2: SNHLY and FYNNEI. CDR3 protein: CASRGMGGNQPQHF. The CDR3, as DNA: TGTGCCAGCAGGGGGATGGGGGGCAATCAGCCCCAGCATTTT.

The chain uses TRBV30 and TRBJ1-1, with no clear D. The CDR3 extends over 13 amino acids. CDR1 and CDR2 from the germline V gene are GTSNPN and SVGIG (reference sequence). V lost 1 base and J lost 1, with 7 bases in between. CDR3 DNA sequence: TGTGCCTGGAGTGAACAGAAGAACACTGAAGCTTTCTTT. Translation: CAWSEQKNTEAFF.